A selection of T cell receptor beta chains follows, all from one sample in a study of shared clonotypes between healthy human individuals. Clones were sequenced by immunoSEQ multiplex PCR, and TCRdb holds only the in-frame ones, with some missing. The sample shows about 470,000 clones, 75% to 85% of them seen only once. Sequenced input: PBMCs. The receptor source for this set is a woman between 35 and 50 years old in good health. Some clones in this sample may be carry-over from other donors' samples. The conserved cysteine and the conserved F or W are not part of the CDR3 here. The order of the fields is V gene, J gene, D gene, CDR3 protein. D genes are given only for firm matches.

TRBV18	TRBJ2-7	TRBD1	ASSPPTGLEQY
TRBV11-1	TRBJ2-1	NA	ASSPRLGVRNEQF
TRBV7-8	TRBJ2-1	TRBD2	ASSKGLAGVIGEQF
TRBV10-2	TRBJ1-2	NA	ASSESTYREPRGGYT
TRBV6-1	TRBJ2-2	NA	ASRSGTENTGELF
TRBV28	TRBJ2-7	TRBD2	ASTRPGLARSYEQY
TRBV6-6	TRBJ1-2	TRBD1	AISGQGTNYGYT
TRBV6-1	TRBJ1-5	NA	ASSPSPHGNQPQH
TRBV30	TRBJ2-6	NA	ARQVHSGADVLT
TRBV28	TRBJ1-4	NA	ASSLNSGATNEKLF